This is a list of T cell receptor beta chains from one sample in a study of blood T cell repertoires in COVID-19. Sequencing used immunoSEQ multiplex PCR; TCRdb keeps in-frame clones, though not all of them. The repertoire holds about 170,000 clones, with around 82% as singletons. The sequencing sample was made of peripheral blood. These receptors originate from a man between 65 and 80 years old with active or convalescent COVID-19. The CDR3 runs from the conserved cysteine through the conserved F or W. The D gene is left open where the match is weak.

D gene	V gene	J gene	CDR3 length	CDR3 DNA	CDR3 protein
.	TRBV24-1	TRBJ2-5	14	TGTGCCACCAGTGTCGCCTCCCAAGGCGGGACCCAGTACTTC	CATSVASQGGTQYF
.	TRBV21-1	TRBJ1-5	15	TGTGCCAGCAGCAGCACGGGACAGAGTTTTTGGCCCCAGCATTTT	CASSSTGQSFWPQHF
.	TRBV30	TRBJ2-7	13	TGTGCCTGGAGAGACGACAGAGCCTACGAGCAGTACTTC	CAWRDDRAYEQYF
.	TRBV11-3	TRBJ2-7	14	TGTGCCAGCAGCTTAGGCCAGGGTGGCCACGAGCAGTACTTC	CASSLGQGGHEQYF
.	TRBV7-2	TRBJ2-3	14	TGTGCCAGCAGCTTTCGAGCAAGCACAGATACGCAGTATTTT	CASSFRASTDTQYF
TRBD1	TRBV11-2	TRBJ1-2	16	TGTGCCAGCAGCCCCGGGACAGGGTATTCATCCTATGGCTACACCTTC	CASSPGTGYSSYGYTF
TRBD1	TRBV9	TRBJ2-5	15	TGTGCCAGCAGCGTAGGGGGGACAGGGGATGAGACCCAGTACTTC	CASSVGGTGDETQYF
.	TRBV29-1	TRBJ1-3	15	TGCAGCGCCCGGTGGGGGTCAGGGGCTGGAAACACCATATATTTT	CSARWGSGAGNTIYF
TRBD1	TRBV9	TRBJ2-3	17	TGTGCCAGCAGCCGCTCGCCGGCGAGGGGACAGACAGATACGCAGTATTTT	CASSRSPARGQTDTQYF
.	TRBV7-8	TRBJ2-7	16	TGTGCCAGCAGCCTAGGATACGGGTCCGGTTCCTACGAGCAGTACTTC	CASSLGYGSGSYEQYF